Each of the 15 T cell receptor beta chains below was sequenced from the same sample in a study of blood T cell repertoires in COVID-19. Produced via immunoSEQ multiplex PCR; TCRdb's table is partial and in-frame only. The profile covers about 220,000 clones, with about 83% appearing a single time and roughly 2.6% taken by the ten largest. The sample taken for sequencing was peripheral blood. The receptors originated from a woman between 40 and 55 years old with active or convalescent COVID-19.

The V gene is TRBV11-2, the J gene TRBJ2-2, with 7 bases lining up with TRBD1. Trimming cost V 2 bases and J 1 base; bases outside gene matches: 4. CDR3 length: 16 amino acids. Germline loops: CDR1 SGHAT, CDR2 FQNNGV. CDR3 sequence reads: CASSLMSGGNTGELFF. The CDR3 DNA sequence: TGTGCCAGCAGCTTAATGTCAGGGGGGAACACCGGGGAGCTGTTTTTT.

This clone was observed a few times. The V and J genes are TRBV3-1 (or the pseudogene TRBV3-2) and TRBJ2-7; 7 nucleotides line up with TRBD1. Germline CDR1 and CDR2: LGHDT and YNNKEL (reference sequence). V lost 3 bases to trimming and J lost 0 bases; unmatched junction nucleotides: 2. The CDR3 is made up of 14 amino acids. The CDR3 reads CASSQGTVSYEQYF. CDR3 nucleotides: TGTGCCAGCAGCCAGGGGACAGTCTCCTACGAGCAGTACTTC.

The rearrangement joins TRBV5-1 to TRBJ2-4; 8 bases fit TRBD1. The CDR3 sequence is 15 residues long. In germline, CDR1 is SGHRS, CDR2 YFSETQ. The V and J ends lost 0 bases and 4 bases, in that order; junction bases with no gene match: 3. CDR3 DNA: TGCGCCAGCAGCTTGGCCGGGACAGGAAAAAACATTCAGTACTTC. Protein sequence: CASSLAGTGKNIQYF.

There are a few counts of this clone. The gene calls are TRBV6-5 and TRBJ1-2; unclear D gene. Trimming pared 5 bases from V and 4 bases from J, leaving 11 bases between. Germline V lookup: CDR1 MNHEY, CDR2 SVGAGI. The CDR3 length is 13 residues. CDR3 coding DNA: TGTGCCAGCAGTCCAATTAACAGCTATGGCTACACCTTC. It is translated as CASSPINSYGYTF.

A note on this clone: The same CDR3 also results from other DNA sequences found in this sample. The rearrangement joins TRBV12-3 or TRBV12-4 to TRBJ2-7; D remains unclear. The length of the CDR3 is 12 residues. V shed 1 base and J shed 3 bases, with 4 bases lying between them. The CDR3 is CASSLGLYEQYF. In DNA form, the CDR3 reads TGTGCCAGCAGTTTAGGTCTCTACGAGCAGTACTTC.

The genes are TRBV19 and TRBJ2-7; the match to TRBD2 covers 9 bases. Germline assignment: CDR1 LNHDA and CDR2 SQIVND (reference sequence). V lost 1 base and J lost 3; bases outside the gene matches: 4. The CDR3 loop spans 15 amino acids. In DNA form, the CDR3 reads TGTGCCAGTAGTATAGTAGTAGCGGGGGACTACGAGCAGTACTTC. Translating it yields CASSIVVAGDYEQYF. Complete variable domain (other parts from reference TRBV19 and TRBJ2-7): DGGITQSPKYLFRKEGQNVTLSCEQNLNHDAMYWYRQDPGQGLRLIYYSQIVNDFQKGDIAEGYSVSREKKESFPLTVTSAQKNPTAFYLCASSIVVAGDYEQYFGPGTRLTVT.

The chain uses TRBV7-9 and TRBJ2-5; D call uncertain. The germline V gene has CDR1 SEHNR and CDR2 FQNEAQ (reference sequence). Deletions cut 5 bases from V and 2 bases from J, with 15 bases between. The CDR3 spans 15 residues. The CDR3 sequence is CASSPPGSVQETQYF. The CDR3 region has the DNA TGTGCCAGCAGCCCTCCTGGCAGCGTACAAGAGACCCAGTACTTC.

V gene TRBV5-8 combines with J gene TRBJ2-1, with D unclear. Deletions cut 3 bases from V and 2 bases from J, with 3 bases between. Per the germline V gene, CDR1 is SGHTS and CDR2 is YDEGEE. This CDR3 has 12 amino acids. The CDR3 spells CASSSPYNEQFF. Written as DNA, the CDR3 is TGTGCCAGCAGCTCTCCCTACAATGAGCAGTTCTTC. Filled out from reference TRBV5-8 and TRBJ2-1, the complete variable domain reads EAGVTQSPTHLIKTRGQQATLRCSPISGHTSVYWYQQALGLGLQFLLWYDEGEERNRGNFPPRFSGRQFPNYSSELNVNALELEDSALYLCASSSPYNEQFFGPGTRLTVL.

The J gene is TRBJ2-4, the V gene TRBV4-1; perhaps TRBD1 as D (6 bases). This CDR3 spans 18 amino acids. Trimming shortened V by 1 base and J by 0 bases, and 16 bases separated the two germline ends. The V gene's germline CDR1 is MGHRA and CDR2 YSYEKL. CDR3 sequence: CASSQGSVGQLAKNIQYF. The CDR3 bases are TGCGCCAGCAGCCAAGGTTCAGTGGGACAACTAGCCAAAAACATTCAGTACTTC.

The chain is built from TRBV4-1 and TRBJ1-2; 8 nucleotides match TRBD1. The junction had 6 bases not matched to a gene; V was cut back by 4 bases and J by 8 bases. From germline, CDR1 is MGHRA and CDR2 YSYEKL. The CDR3 contains 13 residues. In nucleotides, the CDR3 is TGCGCCAGCAGCCGTGGACAGGGCGAGGGCTACACCTTC. Amino acid sequence: CASSRGQGEGYTF.

The J gene is TRBJ1-2, the V gene TRBV10-3, with 8 bases aligning to TRBD1. Germline V gene sequence: CDR1 ENHRY, CDR2 SYGVKD. The CDR3 is 13 amino acids. Trimming at V came to 6 bases and at J to 6 bases, leaving 6 bases not matched to a gene. CDR3 in amino acids: CAISGAGGNGYTF. The DNA for the CDR3 is TGTGCCATCAGCGGTGCAGGGGGCAATGGCTACACCTTC.

This chain connects TRBV5-1 to TRBJ1-6; D not resolved. V was pared by 2 bases and J by 10 bases, with 19 bases between. Germline lookup yields CDR1 SGHRS and CDR2 YFSETQ. The CDR3 has 16 amino acids. The CDR3 is CASSLEHPGSNSPLHF. The CDR3 DNA follows: TGCGCCAGCAGCTTAGAGCACCCGGGATCTAACTCACCCCTCCACTTT.

This chain connects TRBV9 to TRBJ1-2, with TRBD1 as a possible D gene (5 bases). Germline assignment: CDR1 SGDLS and CDR2 YYNGEE. With 0 bases removed from V and 2 bases from J, the gap between germline ends came to 14 bases. This CDR3 contains 16 residues. CDR3 sequence (DNA): TGTGCCAGCAGCGTAGCGGGACTCAACCCAAACTATGGCTACACCTTC. Translating gives CASSVAGLNPNYGYTF.

The chain uses TRBV24-1 and TRBJ2-5; 8 nucleotides line up with TRBD2. Unmatched junction bases numbered 4, after V lost 5 bases and J lost 0 bases. Germline V gene data show CDR1 as KGHDR and CDR2 as SFDVKD. The CDR3 is made up of 15 amino acids. CDR3 coding DNA: TGTGCCACCAGTGCCTTCGGGGGGGACCAAGAGACCCAGTACTTC. The encoded protein is CATSAFGGDQETQYF.

The chain combines TRBV7-6 with TRBJ2-3, with 8 positions matching TRBD2. Germline lookup yields CDR1 SGHVS and CDR2 FNYEAQ. This CDR3 spans 17 amino acids. J gave up 0 bases and V 4 bases, and 9 bases lay outside the gene matches. The CDR3 is CASSSFEAGASTDTQYF. CDR3 bases: TGTGCCAGCAGCTCTTTCGAAGCGGGGGCTAGCACAGATACGCAGTATTTT.